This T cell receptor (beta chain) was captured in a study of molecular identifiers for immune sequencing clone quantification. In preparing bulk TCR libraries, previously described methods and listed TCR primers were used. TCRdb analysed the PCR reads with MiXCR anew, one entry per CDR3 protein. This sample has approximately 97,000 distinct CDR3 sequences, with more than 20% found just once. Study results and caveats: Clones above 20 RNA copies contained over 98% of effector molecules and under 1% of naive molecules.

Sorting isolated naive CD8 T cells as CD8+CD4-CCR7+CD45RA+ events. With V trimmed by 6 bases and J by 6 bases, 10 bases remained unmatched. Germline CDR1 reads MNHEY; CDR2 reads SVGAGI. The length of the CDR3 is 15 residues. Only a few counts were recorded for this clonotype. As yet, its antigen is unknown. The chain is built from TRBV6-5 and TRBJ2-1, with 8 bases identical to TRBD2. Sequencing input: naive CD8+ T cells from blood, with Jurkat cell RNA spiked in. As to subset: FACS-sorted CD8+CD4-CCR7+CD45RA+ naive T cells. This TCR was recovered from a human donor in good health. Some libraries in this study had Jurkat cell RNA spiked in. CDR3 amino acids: CASSHGGGGFNEQFF. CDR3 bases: TGTGCCAGCAGCCACGGGGGGGGGGGTTTCAATGAGCAGTTCTTC.